The 32 T cell receptor beta chains given below trace back to one sample, sequenced in a study of T cell responses to AZD1222 COVID-19 vaccine. Generated by immunoSEQ multiplex PCR, the TCRdb table keeps only in-frame clones and is missing some. The table lists some 150,000 clones, approximately 90% of them singletons. The specimen was peripheral blood, collected on day 0 of AZD1222 vaccination. These receptors were collected from an adult in good health.

The J gene is TRBJ2-5, the V gene TRBV5-6; TRBD2 agrees at 11 bases. Germline trimming cut 1 base from V and 1 base from J; bases unmatched to any gene: 3. CDR1 and CDR2 from the germline V gene are SGHDT and YYEEEE. The CDR3 sequence is 16 residues long. Written as DNA, the CDR3 is TGTGCCAGCAGCTTGACTAGCGGGAGCCTCCAAGAGACCCAGTACTTC. Its translation: CASSLTSGSLQETQYF.

The chain couples TRBV21-1 to TRBJ2-7; the table's TRBD2 call for D was not verified on the DNA. TRBV21-1 is flagged as a pseudogene. CDR3 length: 18 amino acids. The CDR3 reads CASSKRGGTSGSDYEQYF. The CDR3 DNA reads TGTGCCAGCAGCAAAAGGGGGGGGACTAGCGGGAGTGATTACGAGCAGTACTTC.

The J gene is TRBJ1-2, the V gene TRBV30; no clear D. Per germline, CDR1 GTSNPN and CDR2 SVGIG (reference sequence). This CDR3 is built from 14 residues. V dropped 0 bases and J dropped 0 bases, with 8 bases sitting between them. CDR3 residues: CAWSVARSNYGYTF. The CDR3 coding sequence is TGTGCCTGGAGTGTAGCCAGATCTAACTATGGCTACACCTTC.

The chain carries TRBV19 and TRBJ1-1; D is ambiguous. The CDR3 loop spans 14 amino acids. Germline V gene lookup returns CDR1 LNHDA and CDR2 SQIVND (reference sequence). With 1 base removed from V and 4 bases from J, the gap between germline ends came to 10 bases. In DNA, the CDR3 is TGTGCCAGTAGTATAGTTCTGGGAGGCACTGAAGCTTTCTTT. This encodes CASSIVLGGTEAFF.

The V gene is TRBV7-9, the J gene TRBJ1-5, with 10 positions matching TRBD1. The CDR3 totals 15 residues. Germline-derived CDR1 and CDR2 are SEHNR and FQNEAQ (reference sequence). Trimming cost V 7 bases and J 4 bases; bases outside gene matches: 7. The CDR3 DNA sequence: TGTGCCAGCACCCCGGGGGGACAGGGGAATCAGCCCCAGCATTTT. Its translation is CASTPGGQGNQPQHF.

The chain recombines TRBV3-1 (or the pseudogene TRBV3-2) with TRBJ2-1; D is uncertain. CDR3 length equals 13 residues. The V gene lost 4 bases and the J gene lost 4 bases, with 8 bases spanning the gap. Germline V lookup: CDR1 LGHDT, CDR2 YNNKEL (reference sequence). In nucleotides, the CDR3 is TGTGCCAGCAGCCGTGACCGGTACAATGAGCAGTTCTTC. Encoded protein: CASSRDRYNEQFF.

The rearrangement joins TRBV10-1 to TRBJ2-3; D is perhaps TRBD2 (5 bases). The CDR3 covers 14 residues. The germline V gene encodes CDR1 WNHNN and CDR2 SYGVQD (reference sequence). With 0 bases removed from V and 3 bases from J, the gap between germline ends came to 7 bases. The CDR3: CASSESRATDTQYF. DNA of the CDR3: TGCGCCAGCAGTGAGTCGCGGGCGACAGATACGCAGTATTTT.

This chain uses TRBV20-1 with TRBJ1-2; D is unresolved. Trimming shortened V by 3 bases and J by 1 base, and 12 bases separated the two germline ends. The CDR3 is 14 amino acids. CDR1 and CDR2 (germline): DFQATT, SNEGSKA (reference sequence). CDR3: CSASRGKGNYGYTF. CDR3 coding DNA: TGCAGTGCTAGTCGAGGGAAGGGTAACTATGGCTACACCTTC.

This chain uses TRBV12-5 with TRBJ2-7; the D gene could be TRBD1 or TRBD2 (5 bases each). The CDR3 consists of 14 residues. Trimming removed 6 bases at V and 3 bases at J, with 15 bases between. Germline V gives CDR1 LGHNT, CDR2 FRNRAP. CDR3 coding DNA: TGTGCTAGTGGCCGGGACGGTGGATTCTACGAGCAGTACTTC. It translates to CASGRDGGFYEQYF.

CDR3 DNA sequence: TGTGCCAGTAGTCGACAGGGGACCAAAAACATTCAGTACTTC. This encodes CASSRQGTKNIQYF. This chain joins TRBV19 and TRBJ2-4, with 8 bases identical to TRBD1. CDR3 length equals 14 residues. Germline trimming cut 5 bases from V and 2 bases from J; bases unmatched to any gene: 2. Germline values: CDR1 LNHDA, CDR2 SQIVND (reference sequence).

By sample fraction, this clone is medium-sized (0.01 to 0.1%). This chain joins TRBV7-9 and TRBJ2-3, with TRBD2 identical over 10 bases. The CDR3 length is 17 residues. Germline V gene lookup returns CDR1 SEHNR and CDR2 FQNEAQ (reference sequence). V lost 2 bases and J lost 1; bases outside the gene matches: 6. The chain's CDR3 is CASSLLTSGIGTDTQYF. CDR3 in DNA: TGTGCCAGCAGCTTACTTACTAGCGGGATAGGCACAGATACGCAGTATTTT. Using reference TRBV7-9 and TRBJ2-3 for the parts outside the CDR3, the full variable domain is DTGVSQNPRHKITKRGQNVTFRCDPISEHNRLYWYRQTLGQGPEFLTYFQNEAQLEKSRLLSDRFSAERPKGSFSTLEIQRTEQGDSAMYLCASSLLTSGIGTDTQYFGPGTRLTVL.

The J gene is TRBJ1-1, the V gene TRBV6-5; D gene unclear. Germline lookup yields CDR1 MNHEY and CDR2 SVGAGI. The CDR3 runs to 15 residues. V lost 6 bases, J lost 1 base, and 15 bases lay in between. CDR3 sequence (DNA): TGTGCCAGCAGACCACCTGGTGGATCGAACACTGAAGCTTTCTTT. Translation gives CASRPPGGSNTEAFF.

The rearrangement uses TRBV19 and TRBJ1-5, with TRBD1 as a possible D gene (6 bases). V was shortened by 5 bases and J by 6 bases, with 14 bases between the two germline ends. CDR3 length: 14 residues. Per germline, CDR1 LNHDA and CDR2 SQIVND (reference sequence). The CDR3 loop reads CASSGGGRVQPQHF. CDR3 sequence (DNA): TGTGCCAGTAGTGGTGGGGGCAGGGTTCAGCCCCAGCATTTT.

The chain links TRBV7-9 to TRBJ1-2; no clear D gene. Germline V lookup: CDR1 SEHNR, CDR2 FQNEAQ (reference sequence). This CDR3 spans 15 amino acids. V shed 5 bases and J shed 4 bases, with 17 bases lying between them. This CDR3 reads CASSLTAVEGYGYTF. The DNA of the CDR3 is TGTGCCAGCAGCCTTACAGCAGTGGAGGGCTATGGCTACACCTTC. Based on the CDR3 plus reference TRBV7-9 and TRBJ1-2, the full variable domain is DTGVSQNPRHKITKRGQNVTFRCDPISEHNRLYWYRQTLGQGPEFLTYFQNEAQLEKSRLLSDRFSAERPKGSFSTLEIQRTEQGDSAMYLCASSLTAVEGYGYTFGSGTRLTVV.

J is TRBJ1-4 and V is TRBV10-3; D unclear. V was pared by 6 bases and J by 0 bases, with 5 bases between. Germline CDR1 ENHRY, CDR2 SYGVKD. This CDR3 spans 13 amino acids. Written as DNA, the CDR3 is TGTGCCATCAGAGGGTCAACTAATGAAAAACTGTTTTTT. Translating gives CAIRGSTNEKLFF.

The rearrangement links TRBV5-1 to TRBJ1-5, with D perhaps TRBD1 (6 bases). Trimming shortened V by 0 bases and J by 6 bases, and 13 bases separated the two germline ends. The germline V gene encodes CDR1 SGHRS and CDR2 YFSETQ. This CDR3 comprises 15 residues. The chain's CDR3 is CASSLAGALGQPQHF. In DNA form, the CDR3 reads TGCGCCAGCAGCTTGGCAGGGGCTCTAGGTCAGCCCCAGCATTTT.

The V gene is TRBV27, the J gene TRBJ2-3; D is possibly TRBD2 (6 bases). Trimming cost V 10 bases and J 3 bases, with 26 bases left between them. Germline V CDR1 and CDR2: MNHEY, SMNVEV (reference sequence). This CDR3 has 17 residues. This chain's CDR3 is CATQFKWAGRLTDTQYF. The DNA of the CDR3 is TGTGCCACCCAGTTTAAGTGGGCAGGGAGGTTGACAGATACGCAGTATTTT.

The CDR3 protein is CAWSVKSPRQETQYF. CDR3 bases: TGTGCCTGGAGTGTTAAATCCCCCCGCCAAGAGACCCAGTACTTC. The chain combines TRBV30 with TRBJ2-5; D call uncertain. Trimming shortened V by 0 bases and J by 1 base, and 12 bases separated the two germline ends. Germline V gene lookup returns CDR1 GTSNPN and CDR2 SVGIG (reference sequence). CDR3 length: 15 amino acids.

This clone appeared a single time. CDR3 bases: TGTGCCAGCAGGAGGAGGAATGACCGCCGGGACAGTTACACAGATACGCAGTATTTT. The encoded protein is CASRRRNDRRDSYTDTQYF. The chain employs TRBV2 and TRBJ2-3; 7 nucleotides line up with TRBD1. V lost 6 bases, J lost 2 bases, and 20 bases stayed unmatched. CDR3 length: 19 amino acids. Germline-derived CDR1 and CDR2 are SNHLY and FYNNEI.

This chain links TRBV5-5 with TRBJ2-5, with 10 bases aligning to TRBD2. Germline-derived CDR1 and CDR2 are SGHKS and YYEKEE (reference sequence). The CDR3 contains 17 residues. Unmatched junction bases numbered 12, after V lost 2 bases and J lost 5 bases. The CDR3 spells CASSFDRLAGESETQYF. For the CDR3, the DNA is TGTGCCAGCAGCTTTGACCGCCTAGCGGGAGAATCGGAGACCCAGTACTTC.

This chain joins TRBV4-1 and TRBJ2-3, with D perhaps TRBD2 (5 bases). CDR1 is MGHRA, CDR2 YSYEKL, per germline. V shed 1 base and J shed 2 bases, with 7 bases lying between them. The CDR3 is 14 amino acids. DNA for the CDR3: TGCGCCAGCAGCCAAGGGGAGCACACAGATACGCAGTATTTT. This sequence encodes CASSQGEHTDTQYF.

V is TRBV6-4 and J is TRBJ2-1; 11 bases match TRBD1. From germline, CDR1 is MRHNA and CDR2 SNTAGT. Trimming at V came to 2 bases and at J to 6 bases, leaving 3 bases not matched to a gene. The CDR3 loop spans 15 amino acids. CDR3 coding DNA: TGTGCCAGCAGTGACCGGGGGACAGGGGGCAATGAGCAGTTCTTC. Protein product: CASSDRGTGGNEQFF.

The CDR3 DNA sequence: TGTGCCACCCGAGACCGGGGGATTAGCGCAGATACGCAGTATTTT. Residues: CATRDRGISADTQYF. V usage is TRBV19 and J usage is TRBJ2-3; possibly TRBD2 for D (6 bases). Trimming cost V 10 bases and J 4 bases, with 21 bases left between them. The length of the CDR3 is 15 residues. Germline V gives CDR1 LNHDA, CDR2 SQIVND (reference sequence).

V is TRBV12-3 or TRBV12-4 and J is TRBJ1-6; D is possibly TRBD1 (6 bases). There are 13 residues in the CDR3. V gave up 6 bases and J gave up 12 bases, with 15 bases separating them. The CDR3 DNA follows: TGTGCCAGCAGAGGGAACAGGGATTTACCCCTCCACTTT. Translating gives CASRGNRDLPLHF.

The chain recombines TRBV6-5 with TRBJ1-2; D uncertain. From germline, CDR1 is MNHEY and CDR2 SVGAGI. V lost 10 bases and J 2 bases, leaving 14 bases between the germline ends. This CDR3 spans 13 amino acids. Here the CDR3 reads CATRATANYGYTF. DNA of the CDR3: TGTGCCACCCGGGCGACCGCCAACTATGGCTACACCTTC.

The chain has TRBV3-1 (or the pseudogene TRBV3-2) and TRBJ1-2, with TRBD1 as a possible D gene (5 bases). Germline-derived CDR1 and CDR2 are LGHDT and YNNKEL (reference sequence). The CDR3 covers 16 residues. V was trimmed by 3 bases and J by 8 bases, leaving 22 bases between them. For the CDR3, the DNA is TGTGCCAGCAGCCAGAGGGGTTCTGGGACCCTAGAAGGCTACACCTTC. Amino acids: CASSQRGSGTLEGYTF.

V usage is TRBV28 and J usage is TRBJ2-7, with D possibly being TRBD2 (6 bases). CDR3 size: 13 residues. Trimming shortened V by 7 bases and J by 1 base, and 11 bases separated the two germline ends. Germline lookup yields CDR1 MDHEN and CDR2 SYDVKM. The CDR3 here is CASNGGGSYEQYF. The CDR3, as DNA: TGTGCCAGCAACGGGGGAGGTTCCTACGAGCAGTACTTC.

The chain couples TRBV2 to TRBJ1-4; weak D call: TRBD1 (5 bases). V was clipped by 9 bases and J by 6 bases, with 14 bases between them. The CDR3 runs to 13 residues. Germline assignment: CDR1 SNHLY and CDR2 FYNNEI. CDR3 DNA sequence: TGTGCCAGAGGTACGCGCAGGGATGAAAAACTGTTTTTT. This gives the protein CARGTRRDEKLFF.

V gene TRBV7-8 combines with J gene TRBJ1-1, with D hard to call. CDR1 and CDR2 (germline): SGHVS, FQNEAQ. The V end was cut by 2 bases, the J end by 5 bases, with 6 bases between. This CDR3 contains 12 residues. CDR3: CASSLSDTEAFF. The CDR3 DNA is TGTGCCAGCAGCTTATCGGATACTGAAGCTTTCTTT.

This sequence joins TRBV11-3 and TRBJ2-1; TRBD1 or TRBD2 may be the D gene (6 bases each). Germline V CDR1 and CDR2: SGHNT, YENEEA. Trimming took 4 bases from V and 9 from J, leaving 16 bases between them. The CDR3 has 14 amino acids. Here the CDR3 reads CASSSGGIGGEQFF. The DNA for the CDR3 is TGTGCCAGCAGCTCCGGGGGCATAGGGGGTGAGCAGTTCTTC.

This sequence joins TRBV7-9 and TRBJ1-1; D is uncertain. Germline lookup yields CDR1 SEHNR and CDR2 FQNEAQ (reference sequence). Between the trimmed V and J ends, which lost 5 bases and 6 bases, there was a span of 13 bases. The CDR3 is 13 residues long. The CDR3 nucleotides read TGTGCCAGCAGCCAAGCAGGAGGCGCTGAAGCTTTCTTT. Translated, it gives CASSQAGGAEAFF.

The CDR3 DNA sequence: TGTGCCAGCAGCCCCGGCAGGCACACCACTGAAGCTTTCTTT. It specifies CASSPGRHTTEAFF. The V call is TRBV7-2, the J call TRBJ1-1; D call uncertain. CDR3 length equals 14 residues. V shed 5 bases and J shed 4 bases, with 14 bases lying between them. In germline, CDR1 is SGHTA, CDR2 FQGNSA.